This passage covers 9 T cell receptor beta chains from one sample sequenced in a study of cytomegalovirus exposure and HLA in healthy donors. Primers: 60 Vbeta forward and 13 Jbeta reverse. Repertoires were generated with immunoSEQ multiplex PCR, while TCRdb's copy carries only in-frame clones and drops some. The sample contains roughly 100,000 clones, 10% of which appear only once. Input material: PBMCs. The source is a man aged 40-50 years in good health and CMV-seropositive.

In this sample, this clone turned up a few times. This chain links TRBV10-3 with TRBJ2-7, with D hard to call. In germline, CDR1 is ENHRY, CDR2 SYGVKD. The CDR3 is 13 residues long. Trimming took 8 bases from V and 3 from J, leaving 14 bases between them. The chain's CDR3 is CAIRQNLDYEQYF. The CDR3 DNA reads TGTGCCATCCGGCAGAACCTAGACTACGAGCAGTACTTC.

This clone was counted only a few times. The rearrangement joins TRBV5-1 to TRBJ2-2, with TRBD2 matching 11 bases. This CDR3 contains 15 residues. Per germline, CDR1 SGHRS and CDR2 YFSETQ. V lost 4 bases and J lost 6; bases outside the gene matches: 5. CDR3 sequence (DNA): TGCGCCAGCAGCATTACTAGCGGGAGTGCCGGGGAGCTGTTTTTT. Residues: CASSITSGSAGELFF. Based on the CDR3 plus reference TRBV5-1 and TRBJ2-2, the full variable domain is KAGVTQTPRYLIKTRGQQVTLSCSPISGHRSVSWYQQTPGQGLQFLFEYFSETQRNKGNFPGRFSGRQFSNSRSEMNVSTLELGDSALYLCASSITSGSAGELFFGEGSRLTVL.

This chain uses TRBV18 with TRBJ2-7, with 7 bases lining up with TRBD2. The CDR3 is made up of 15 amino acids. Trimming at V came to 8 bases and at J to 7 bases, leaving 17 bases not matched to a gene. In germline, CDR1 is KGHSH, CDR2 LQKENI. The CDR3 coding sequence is TGTGCCAGCGCCCCTATAGCGGGTCCCTCTCAGGAGCAGTACTTC. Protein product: CASAPIAGPSQEQYF.

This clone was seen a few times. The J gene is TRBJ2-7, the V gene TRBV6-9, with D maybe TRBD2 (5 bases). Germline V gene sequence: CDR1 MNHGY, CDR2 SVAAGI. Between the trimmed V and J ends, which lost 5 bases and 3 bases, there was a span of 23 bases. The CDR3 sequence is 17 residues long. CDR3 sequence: CASSHRKRRAARYEQYF. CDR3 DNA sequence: TGTGCCAGCAGTCATCGGAAGAGGAGAGCGGCCCGCTACGAGCAGTACTTC.

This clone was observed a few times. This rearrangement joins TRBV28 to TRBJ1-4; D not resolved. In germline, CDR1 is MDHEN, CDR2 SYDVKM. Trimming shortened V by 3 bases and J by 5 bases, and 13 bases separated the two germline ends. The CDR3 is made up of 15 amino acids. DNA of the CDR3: TGTGCCAGCAGTTTCCAGCGGAAACGGAATGAAAAACTGTTTTTT. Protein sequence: CASSFQRKRNEKLFF.

The CDR3 protein is CASSEQGGTEAFF. CDR3 nucleotides: TGCGCCAGCAGCGAACAGGGGGGAACTGAAGCTTTCTTT. The genes are TRBV5-1 and TRBJ1-1, with 8 bases that match TRBD1. The length of the CDR3 is 13 residues. Germline assignment: CDR1 SGHRS and CDR2 YFSETQ. The V and J ends lost 4 bases and 5 bases, in that order; junction bases with no gene match: 4.

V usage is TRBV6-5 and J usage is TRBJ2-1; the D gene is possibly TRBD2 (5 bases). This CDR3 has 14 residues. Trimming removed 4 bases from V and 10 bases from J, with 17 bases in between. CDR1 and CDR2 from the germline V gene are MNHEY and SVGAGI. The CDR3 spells CASSFASAGVEQFF. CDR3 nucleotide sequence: TGTGCCAGCAGTTTCGCATCAGCCGGGGTCGAGCAGTTCTTC.

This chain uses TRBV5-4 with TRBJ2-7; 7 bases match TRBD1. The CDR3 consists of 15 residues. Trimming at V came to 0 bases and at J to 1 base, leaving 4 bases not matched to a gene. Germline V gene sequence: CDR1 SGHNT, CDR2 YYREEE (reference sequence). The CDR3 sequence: CASSLGQGVSYEQYF. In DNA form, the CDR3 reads TGTGCCAGCAGCTTGGGTCAGGGGGTTTCCTACGAGCAGTACTTC.

Written as DNA, the CDR3 is TGTGCCAGCAGCTTTAAATCGGGTCGAGCGGGAGTATCCGGGGAGCTGTTTTTT. Translation gives CASSFKSGRAGVSGELFF. The rearrangement links TRBV11-2 to TRBJ2-2; 8 positions agree with TRBD2. There are 18 residues in the CDR3. With V trimmed by 3 bases and J by 6 bases, 15 bases remained unmatched. The germline V gene has CDR1 SGHAT and CDR2 FQNNGV.